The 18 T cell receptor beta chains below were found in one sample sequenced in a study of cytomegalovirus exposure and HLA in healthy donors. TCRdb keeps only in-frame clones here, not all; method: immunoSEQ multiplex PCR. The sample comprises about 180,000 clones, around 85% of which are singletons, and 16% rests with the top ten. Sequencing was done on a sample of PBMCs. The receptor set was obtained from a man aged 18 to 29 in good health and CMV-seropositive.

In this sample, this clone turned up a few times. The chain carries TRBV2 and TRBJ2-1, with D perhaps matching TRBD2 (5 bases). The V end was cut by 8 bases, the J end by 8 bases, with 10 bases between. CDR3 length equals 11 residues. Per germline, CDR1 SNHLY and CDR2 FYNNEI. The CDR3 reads CASGGVHEQFF. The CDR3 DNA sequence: TGTGCCAGCGGAGGAGTACATGAGCAGTTCTTC.

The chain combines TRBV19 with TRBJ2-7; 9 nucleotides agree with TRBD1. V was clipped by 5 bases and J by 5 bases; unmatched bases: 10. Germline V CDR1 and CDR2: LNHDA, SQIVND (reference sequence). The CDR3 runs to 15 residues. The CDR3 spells CASSASRTGDHEQYF. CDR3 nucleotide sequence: TGTGCCAGTAGTGCCAGTCGGACAGGGGACCACGAGCAGTACTTC.

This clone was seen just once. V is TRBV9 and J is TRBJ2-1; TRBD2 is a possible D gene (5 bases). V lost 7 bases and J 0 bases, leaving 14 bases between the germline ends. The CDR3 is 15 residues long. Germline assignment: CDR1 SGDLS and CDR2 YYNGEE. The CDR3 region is CASSRSGGSYNEQFF. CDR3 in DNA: TGTGCCAGCTCTCGATCTGGAGGCTCCTACAATGAGCAGTTCTTC.

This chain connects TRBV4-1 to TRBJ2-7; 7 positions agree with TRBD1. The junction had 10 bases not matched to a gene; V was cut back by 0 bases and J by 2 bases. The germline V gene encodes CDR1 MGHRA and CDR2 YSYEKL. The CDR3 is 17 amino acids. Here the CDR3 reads CASSQDQVRGLPYEQYF. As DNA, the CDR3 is TGCGCCAGCAGCCAAGATCAGGTCAGGGGGTTACCCTACGAGCAGTACTTC.

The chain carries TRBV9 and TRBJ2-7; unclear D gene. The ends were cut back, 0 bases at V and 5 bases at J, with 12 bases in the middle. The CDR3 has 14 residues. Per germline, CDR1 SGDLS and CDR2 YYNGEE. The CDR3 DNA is TGTGCCAGCAGCGTAGAACCGGTCCCCCACGAGCAGTACTTC. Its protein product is CASSVEPVPHEQYF.

The CDR3, as DNA: TGTGCCAGCAGTTCACTACAGGGTAGTAACTATGGCTACACCTTC. This codes for CASSSLQGSNYGYTF. The genes are TRBV6-1 and TRBJ1-2; D possibly corresponds to TRBD1 (6 bases). Per germline, CDR1 MNHNS and CDR2 SASEGT. Trimming shortened V by 5 bases and J by 1 base, and 14 bases separated the two germline ends. The CDR3 is 15 residues long.

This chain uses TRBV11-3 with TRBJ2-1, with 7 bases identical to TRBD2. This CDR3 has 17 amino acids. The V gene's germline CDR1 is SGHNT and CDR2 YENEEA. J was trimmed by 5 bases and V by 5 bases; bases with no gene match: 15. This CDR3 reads CASSLGRGLARDNEQFF. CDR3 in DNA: TGTGCCAGCAGCCTCGGGCGGGGGTTGGCGCGGGACAATGAGCAGTTCTTC.

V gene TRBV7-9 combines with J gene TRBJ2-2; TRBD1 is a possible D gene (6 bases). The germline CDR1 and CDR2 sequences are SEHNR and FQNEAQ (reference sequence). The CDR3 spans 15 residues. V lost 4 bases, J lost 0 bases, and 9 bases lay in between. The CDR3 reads CASSYTGSNTGELFF. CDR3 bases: TGTGCCAGCAGCTACACAGGGTCGAACACCGGGGAGCTGTTTTTT.

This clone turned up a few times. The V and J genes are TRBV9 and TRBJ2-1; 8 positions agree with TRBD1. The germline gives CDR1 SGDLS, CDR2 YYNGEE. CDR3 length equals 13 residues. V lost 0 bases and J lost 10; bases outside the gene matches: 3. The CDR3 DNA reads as TGTGCCAGCAGCGTAGCAGGGGGCAGGGAGCAGTTCTTC. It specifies CASSVAGGREQFF.

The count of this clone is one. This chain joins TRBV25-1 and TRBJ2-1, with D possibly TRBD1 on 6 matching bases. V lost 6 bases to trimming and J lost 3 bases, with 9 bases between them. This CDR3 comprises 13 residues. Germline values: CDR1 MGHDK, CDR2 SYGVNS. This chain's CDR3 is CASSDRNYNEQFF. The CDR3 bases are TGTGCCAGCAGCGACAGGAACTACAATGAGCAGTTCTTC.

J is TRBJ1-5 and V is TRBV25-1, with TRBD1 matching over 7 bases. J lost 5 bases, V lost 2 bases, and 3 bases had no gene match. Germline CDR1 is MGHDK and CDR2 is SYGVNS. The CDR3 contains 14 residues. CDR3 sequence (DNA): TGTGCCAGCAGTGAACAGGGGGAATATCAGCCCCAGCATTTT. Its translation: CASSEQGEYQPQHF.

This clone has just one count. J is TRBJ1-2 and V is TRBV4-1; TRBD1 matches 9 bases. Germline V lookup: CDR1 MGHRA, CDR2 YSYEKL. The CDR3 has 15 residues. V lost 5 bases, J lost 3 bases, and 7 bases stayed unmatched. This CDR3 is CASSLDRGNHYGYTF. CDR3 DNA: TGCGCCAGCAGCTTAGACAGGGGGAATCACTATGGCTACACCTTC.

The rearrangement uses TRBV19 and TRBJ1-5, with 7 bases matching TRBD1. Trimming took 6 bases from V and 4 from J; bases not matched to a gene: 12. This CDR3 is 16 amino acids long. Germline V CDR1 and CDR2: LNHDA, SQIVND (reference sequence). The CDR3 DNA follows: TGTGCCAGTAGACAACCTTGGGACAGTGGAAATCAGCCCCAGCATTTT. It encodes CASRQPWDSGNQPQHF.

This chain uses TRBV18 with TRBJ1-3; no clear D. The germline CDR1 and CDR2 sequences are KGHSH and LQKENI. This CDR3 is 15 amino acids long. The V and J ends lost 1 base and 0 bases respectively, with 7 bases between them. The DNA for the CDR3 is TGTGCCAGCTCACCACGCGAGTACTCTGGAAACACCATATATTTT. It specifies CASSPREYSGNTIYF.

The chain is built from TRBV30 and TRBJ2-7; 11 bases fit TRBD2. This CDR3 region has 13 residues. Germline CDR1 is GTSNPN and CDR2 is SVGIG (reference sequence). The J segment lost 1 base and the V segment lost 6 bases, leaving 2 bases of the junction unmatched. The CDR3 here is CACGTSGSYEQYF. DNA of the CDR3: TGTGCCTGCGGGACTAGCGGATCCTACGAGCAGTACTTC.

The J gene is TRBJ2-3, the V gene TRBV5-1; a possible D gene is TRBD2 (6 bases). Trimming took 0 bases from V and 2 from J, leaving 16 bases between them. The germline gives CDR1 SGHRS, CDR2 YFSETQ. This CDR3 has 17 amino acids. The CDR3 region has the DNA TGCGCCAGCAGCTTGGCCCAAGGCGCGGGATCCACAGATACGCAGTATTTT. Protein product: CASSLAQGAGSTDTQYF.

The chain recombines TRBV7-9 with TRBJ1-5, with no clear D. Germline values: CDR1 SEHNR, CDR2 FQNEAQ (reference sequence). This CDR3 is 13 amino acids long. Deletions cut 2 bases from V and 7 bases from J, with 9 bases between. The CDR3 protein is CASSLYTGQPQHF. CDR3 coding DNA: TGTGCCAGCAGCTTATACACGGGGCAGCCCCAGCATTTT.

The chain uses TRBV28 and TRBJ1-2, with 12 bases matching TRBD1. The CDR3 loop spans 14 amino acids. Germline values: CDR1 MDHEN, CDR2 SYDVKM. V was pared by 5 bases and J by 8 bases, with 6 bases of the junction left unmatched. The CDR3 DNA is TGTGCCAGCAGTGGCGGGACAGGGGGCGCAGGCTACACCTTC. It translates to CASSGGTGGAGYTF.